These T cell receptor beta chains were read from a single sample in a study of blood T cell repertoires in COVID-19. Produced via immunoSEQ multiplex PCR; TCRdb's table is partial and in-frame only. The sample holds about 220,000 clones, about four fifths seen once. Sequencing was performed on peripheral blood. Every receptor here comes from a woman in her sixties with acute or convalescent COVID-19. Each CDR3 is given without its conserved first and last residue. Size is omitted from some rows. Given values are once, few, many or a class for expanded clones.

CDR3aa: ASSPNSSTDTQY
abundance: NA
j_gene: TRBJ2-3
v_gene: TRBV18

CDR3aa: AISAGGANEKLF
abundance: NA
j_gene: TRBJ1-4
v_gene: TRBV10-3

CDR3aa: ASSQAGRLNTEAF
abundance: few
j_gene: TRBJ1-1
v_gene: TRBV3-1/TRBV3-2

CDR3aa: ASREGIWGDLLFEQY
abundance: NA
j_gene: TRBJ2-7
v_gene: TRBV6-1

CDR3aa: ASTSGIQGYT
abundance: NA
j_gene: TRBJ1-2
v_gene: TRBV7-9

CDR3aa: ASSVIPEGGGLNEQF
abundance: NA
j_gene: TRBJ2-1
v_gene: TRBV9

CDR3aa: ASRRDRFSGYT
abundance: NA
j_gene: TRBJ1-2
v_gene: TRBV19

CDR3aa: SVLGQGDYGYT
abundance: NA
j_gene: TRBJ1-2
v_gene: TRBV29-1

CDR3aa: AISAETYSNQPQH
abundance: NA
j_gene: TRBJ1-5
v_gene: TRBV10-3

CDR3aa: ASSPSRLRDEKLF
abundance: NA
j_gene: TRBJ1-4
v_gene: TRBV5-1

CDR3aa: ASSPGGGWGEQY
abundance: NA
j_gene: TRBJ2-7
v_gene: TRBV3-1/TRBV3-2

CDR3aa: ASSAGTGNQPQH
abundance: NA
j_gene: TRBJ1-5
v_gene: TRBV5-4

CDR3aa: ASSPLAGGNTGELF
abundance: NA
j_gene: TRBJ2-2
v_gene: TRBV6-2/TRBV6-3

CDR3aa: ASRTPGQTYEQY
abundance: NA
j_gene: TRBJ2-7
v_gene: TRBV6-5

CDR3aa: ASSSHGTSQETQY
abundance: few
j_gene: TRBJ2-5
v_gene: TRBV5-1

CDR3aa: ATSRALAGNSGNTIY
abundance: NA
j_gene: TRBJ1-3
v_gene: TRBV15

CDR3aa: ASSSDTNSPLH
abundance: NA
j_gene: TRBJ1-6
v_gene: TRBV5-5

CDR3aa: ASSYGGNYEQY
abundance: NA
j_gene: TRBJ2-7
v_gene: TRBV6-5

CDR3aa: ASSYQQDTEAF
abundance: NA
j_gene: TRBJ1-1
v_gene: TRBV6-2/TRBV6-3

CDR3aa: ASSLGQARTNEKLF
abundance: once
j_gene: TRBJ1-4
v_gene: TRBV7-9

CDR3aa: ASSLAKPIYGYT
abundance: NA
j_gene: TRBJ1-2
v_gene: TRBV7-8

CDR3aa: ASSPTGLPGNTIY
abundance: NA
j_gene: TRBJ1-3
v_gene: TRBV2

CDR3aa: AWSLGQGSEQY
abundance: NA
j_gene: TRBJ2-7
v_gene: TRBV30

CDR3aa: SAREAGVSN
abundance: NA
j_gene: TRBJ2-3
v_gene: TRBV20-1

CDR3aa: ASSLGLLGAPRNYGYT
abundance: NA
j_gene: TRBJ1-2
v_gene: TRBV5-1

CDR3aa: ASRDGGSGNTIY
abundance: once
j_gene: TRBJ1-3
v_gene: TRBV5-1

CDR3aa: ASSLPGTTDTQY
abundance: NA
j_gene: TRBJ2-3
v_gene: TRBV7-2

CDR3aa: ASSALPAEAF
abundance: NA
j_gene: TRBJ1-1
v_gene: TRBV7-2

CDR3aa: ASSDAYGTEAF
abundance: medium-sized
j_gene: TRBJ1-1
v_gene: TRBV9

CDR3aa: ASRNQGNTGELF
abundance: NA
j_gene: TRBJ2-2
v_gene: TRBV27

CDR3aa: ASSLGDRGYGYT
abundance: NA
j_gene: TRBJ1-2
v_gene: TRBV5-1

CDR3aa: ASHSGMNTEAF
abundance: NA
j_gene: TRBJ1-1
v_gene: TRBV3-1/TRBV3-2

CDR3aa: ASKGTGASVEAF
abundance: NA
j_gene: TRBJ1-1
v_gene: TRBV25-1

CDR3aa: ASSLDPDRGLVTQY
abundance: once
j_gene: TRBJ2-5
v_gene: TRBV5-1

CDR3aa: ASSDYRDTQY
abundance: NA
j_gene: TRBJ2-3
v_gene: TRBV4-2

CDR3aa: ASSSPGTGYGYT
abundance: NA
j_gene: TRBJ1-2
v_gene: TRBV6-5

CDR3aa: ASSDGGGTGAPIYGYT
abundance: NA
j_gene: TRBJ1-2
v_gene: TRBV2

CDR3aa: ASSPGQGWGEQY
abundance: once
j_gene: TRBJ2-7
v_gene: TRBV11-3

CDR3aa: ASRRLQGYHSYEQY
abundance: NA
j_gene: TRBJ2-7
v_gene: TRBV28

CDR3aa: SVVKQGALGYT
abundance: few
j_gene: TRBJ1-2
v_gene: TRBV29-1

CDR3aa: ASSLARGGRGSTDTQY
abundance: NA
j_gene: TRBJ2-3
v_gene: TRBV7-2